The 27 T cell receptor beta chains given below trace back to one sample, sequenced in a study of CD8+ T cells in alopecia areata. RNA extraction and reverse transcription yielded cDNA as sequencing template. TCRdb's copy holds only in-frame clones and misses some; the assay was immunoSEQ multiplex PCR. The profile shows fewer than 80,000 clones, approximately 60% of them singletons. The sequences come from CD8+ T cells sorted from blood, collected at week 0. The receptors shown here come from a human donor with alopecia areata.

The gene calls are TRBV7-8 and TRBJ2-3, with 10 bases lining up with TRBD1. This CDR3 has 16 amino acids. The germline gives CDR1 SGHVS, CDR2 FQNEAQ. The ends lost 3 bases at V and 1 base at J; junction bases unmatched: 4. CDR3 nucleotides: TGTGCCAGCAGCTTCACCGGGACAGGGGGCACAGATACGCAGTATTTT. Residues: CASSFTGTGGTDTQYF.

This chain links TRBV29-1 with TRBJ2-2; D might be TRBD1 (5 bases). Per the germline V gene, CDR1 is SQVTM and CDR2 is ANQGSEA. The CDR3 loop spans 13 amino acids. The V gene lost 6 bases and the J gene lost 7 bases, with 15 bases spanning the gap. The CDR3 DNA reads TGCAGCGTGGGGCCATATCCGAGCGGGGAGCTGTTTTTT. Translating gives CSVGPYPSGELFF.

This clone was counted between two and nine times. The chain combines TRBV7-9 with TRBJ1-1; D is undetermined. The V gene's germline CDR1 is SEHNR and CDR2 FQNEAQ (reference sequence). This CDR3 region has 12 residues. V lost 0 bases to trimming and J lost 8 bases, with 7 bases between them. The CDR3 here is CASSLARGEAFF. In nucleotides, the CDR3 is TGTGCCAGCAGCTTAGCGCGAGGCGAAGCTTTCTTT.

V and J are TRBV7-9 and TRBJ2-1; TRBD2 aligns across 15 bases. Trimming took 5 bases from V and 10 from J; bases not matched to a gene: 6. CDR3 length: 15 amino acids. The germline gives CDR1 SEHNR, CDR2 FQNEAQ (reference sequence). CDR3 residues: CASSKGLAGGSEQFF. The CDR3, as DNA: TGTGCCAGCAGCAAGGGACTAGCGGGAGGTTCCGAGCAGTTCTTC.

The CDR3 coding sequence is TGCGCCAGCAGCCAAGACGGCGGGGGGTCTTACAATGAGCAGTTCTTC. Its protein is CASSQDGGGSYNEQFF. The chain combines TRBV4-1 with TRBJ2-1; 8 nucleotides agree with TRBD2. Trimming took 0 bases from V and 4 from J; bases not matched to a gene: 5. CDR1 is MGHRA, CDR2 YSYEKL, per germline. CDR3 size: 16 residues.

This sequence joins TRBV7-2 and TRBJ2-3; 7 bases map to TRBD2. CDR3 length: 14 residues. Trimming at V came to 8 bases and at J to 4 bases, leaving 9 bases not matched to a gene. The germline CDR1 and CDR2 sequences are SGHTA and FQGNSA. The CDR3 region is CASGLAVRADTQYF. Written as DNA, the CDR3 is TGTGCCAGCGGTCTAGCGGTTCGAGCAGATACGCAGTATTTT.

The rearrangement joins TRBV28 to TRBJ2-3, with D perhaps TRBD2 (6 bases). V was shortened by 3 bases and J by 11 bases, with 15 bases between the two germline ends. Per germline, CDR1 MDHEN and CDR2 SYDVKM. CDR3 size: 13 residues. CDR3 sequence (DNA): TGTGCCAGCAGTTTGGGGAGGCTGGGAGAGCAGTATTTT. Translated: CASSLGRLGEQYF.

This chain joins TRBV5-5 and TRBJ2-1; 9 nucleotides agree with TRBD2. The germline CDR1 and CDR2 sequences are SGHKS and YYEKEE (reference sequence). The CDR3 has 15 amino acids. V lost 4 bases, J lost 6 bases, and 8 bases stayed unmatched. The CDR3 DNA reads as TGTGCCAGCAGCGGGGGTGTTAGCGGGAGCAATGAGCAGTTCTTC. It encodes CASSGGVSGSNEQFF.

This clone was counted only a few times. The V and J genes are TRBV27 and TRBJ1-1; D remains ambiguous. Trimming took 5 bases from V and 10 from J, leaving 11 bases between them. Germline-derived CDR1 and CDR2 are MNHEY and SMNVEV (reference sequence). The CDR3 contains 11 residues. CDR3 bases: TGTGCCAGCAGTGGATTAGAGGGAGCTTTCTTT. It translates to CASSGLEGAFF.

The chain uses TRBV5-6 and TRBJ2-5; D unresolved. Germline CDR1 reads SGHDT; CDR2 reads YYEEEE. Between the trimmed V and J ends, which lost 0 bases and 1 base, there was a span of 7 bases. This CDR3 region has 14 residues. The CDR3: CASSLVAAQETQYF. DNA of the CDR3: TGTGCCAGCAGCTTGGTGGCGGCCCAAGAGACCCAGTACTTC. Full variable domain (outside the CDR3, taken from reference TRBV5-6 and TRBJ2-5): DAGVTQSPTHLIKTRGQQVTLRCSPKSGHDTVSWYQQALGQGPQFIFQYYEEEERQRGNFPDRFSGHQFPNYSSELNVNALLLGDSALYLCASSLVAAQETQYFGPGTRLLVL.

This sequence joins TRBV7-9 and TRBJ2-7; D remains ambiguous. Trimming removed 0 bases from V and 3 bases from J, with 9 bases in between. This CDR3 comprises 14 residues. CDR1 and CDR2 from the germline V gene are SEHNR and FQNEAQ (reference sequence). CDR3 sequence reads: CASSLAIGYYEQYF. CDR3 nucleotide sequence: TGTGCCAGCAGCTTAGCGATTGGGTACTACGAGCAGTACTTC.

This clone was seen a handful of times. V and J are TRBV14 and TRBJ2-2; D remains ambiguous. In germline, CDR1 is SGHDN, CDR2 FVKESK. This CDR3 is built from 12 residues. The V end lost 7 bases, the J end lost 7 bases, and 10 bases lay between the germline ends. CDR3 bases: TGTGCCAGCAACAACTGGATCGGGGAGCTGTTTTTT. Translating gives CASNNWIGELFF.

In its sample, this clone was seen a few times. Different DNA sequences within this sample yield the same CDR3. The chain links TRBV4-3 to TRBJ2-7; D gene unclear. V was shortened by 2 bases and J by 3 bases, with 17 bases between the two germline ends. Germline V lookup: CDR1 LGHNA, CDR2 YSLEER. The CDR3 runs to 16 residues. In nucleotides, the CDR3 is TGCGCCAGCAGCCAATCGGCCGGAACCCTCTTCTACGAGCAGTACTTC. Translation gives CASSQSAGTLFYEQYF.

The CDR3 DNA is TGCAGCGGTCGACTAGCGGACAATTACAATGAGCAGTTCTTC. Amino acids: CSGRLADNYNEQFF. The gene calls are TRBV29-1 and TRBJ2-1, with 9 positions matching TRBD2. The V gene's germline CDR1 is SQVTM and CDR2 ANQGSEA. The CDR3 loop spans 14 amino acids. The J segment lost 4 bases and the V segment lost 7 bases, leaving 8 bases of the junction unmatched.

A word on this clone: One end of the junction fails to match germline, which may point to a read error. The same CDR3 arises from other DNA sequences in this sample as well. The chain carries TRBV13 and TRBJ2-7, with a weak D call TRBD1 (6 bases). The CDR3 loop spans 13 amino acids. Germline CDR1 is PRHDT and CDR2 is FYEKMQ (reference sequence). CDR3 nucleotides: TGTGCCAGCAGTTTAGGACAGACCTACGAGCAGTACTTC. It yields the protein CASSLGQTYEQYF.

This clone was observed a single time. V is TRBV7-6 and J is TRBJ2-5, with 13 bases aligning to TRBD2. Germline CDR1 and CDR2: SGHVS and FNYEAQ. V lost 5 bases, J lost 3 bases, and 3 bases stayed unmatched. The CDR3 length is 15 residues. CDR3 residues: CASSVGTSGEETQYF. The CDR3, as DNA: TGTGCCAGCAGCGTCGGGACTAGCGGGGAAGAGACCCAGTACTTC.

The chain combines TRBV5-1 with TRBJ1-4, with 11 bases that match TRBD1. The CDR3 has 15 amino acids. V trimming: 3 bases; J trimming: 5 bases; junction bases outside the gene matches: 3. CDR1 SGHRS and CDR2 YFSETQ come from the germline V gene. This CDR3 is CASSWTGGFNEKLFF. CDR3 DNA: TGCGCCAGCAGCTGGACAGGGGGCTTCAATGAAAAACTGTTTTTT.

The rearrangement joins TRBV27 to TRBJ1-5; the D is unclear. The germline V gene has CDR1 MNHEY and CDR2 SMNVEV (reference sequence). The V and J ends lost 5 bases and 5 bases respectively, with 13 bases between them. The CDR3 runs 14 residues. CDR3 loop: CASSPQPKDQPQHF. CDR3 nucleotide sequence: TGTGCCAGCAGTCCCCAACCCAAAGATCAGCCCCAGCATTTT.

The rearrangement links TRBV29-1 to TRBJ2-2, with D maybe TRBD1 (5 bases). The ends were cut back, 6 bases at V and 5 bases at J, with 7 bases in the middle. The germline gives CDR1 SQVTM, CDR2 ANQGSEA. The length of the CDR3 is 11 residues. The CDR3 region is CSVRVTGELFF. CDR3 coding DNA: TGCAGCGTCAGGGTAACCGGGGAGCTGTTTTTT.

The rearrangement joins TRBV4-3 to TRBJ2-1, with TRBD1 identical over 10 bases. From germline, CDR1 is LGHNA and CDR2 YSLEER. With 2 bases clipped from V and 5 bases from J, the junction kept 3 bases outside the gene matches. This CDR3 has 15 amino acids. The CDR3 protein is CASSQWDRGDNEQFF. CDR3 coding DNA: TGCGCCAGCAGCCAATGGGACAGGGGTGACAATGAGCAGTTCTTC.

The V call is TRBV27, the J call TRBJ2-7, with 10 bases lining up with TRBD1. CDR1 and CDR2 (germline): MNHEY, SMNVEV (reference sequence). V shed 7 bases and J 6 bases; nucleotides not matched to a gene: 9. The CDR3 runs 14 residues. CDR3 coding DNA: TGTGCCAGCATTAACGGGACAGGGGTAAGCGAGCAGTACTTC. This sequence encodes CASINGTGVSEQYF.

The genes are TRBV29-1 and TRBJ2-3; 10 nucleotides agree with TRBD1. Germline-derived CDR1 and CDR2 are SQVTM and ANQGSEA. The CDR3 loop spans 15 amino acids. Losses at the gene ends were 6 bases for V and 0 bases for J; bases not matched to a gene: 6. This CDR3 is CSVDGTGESTDTQYF. In nucleotides, the CDR3 is TGCAGCGTAGATGGGACAGGGGAAAGCACAGATACGCAGTATTTT.

This clone has only a few counts. The CDR3 here is CASSFEGVSTGELFF. The CDR3 nucleotides are TGTGCCAGCAGCTTCGAGGGGGTGAGCACCGGGGAGCTGTTTTTT. The V gene is TRBV5-6, the J gene TRBJ2-2; D perhaps matches TRBD1 (6 bases). The length of the CDR3 is 15 residues. Germline-derived CDR1 and CDR2 are SGHDT and YYEEEE. V was trimmed by 2 bases and J by 4 bases, leaving 12 bases between them.

CDR3 bases: TGTGCCAGCAGCTTGGAGGAGGGAATGTGGGGCAATGAGCAGTTCTTC. Its translation is CASSLEEGMWGNEQFF. This chain links TRBV5-4 with TRBJ2-1, with D perhaps matching TRBD2 (6 bases). From germline, CDR1 is SGHNT and CDR2 YYREEE (reference sequence). The CDR3 contains 16 residues. Trimming stripped 0 bases from V and 6 bases from J, with 16 bases between. The full variable domain, its missing parts supplied by reference TRBV5-4 and TRBJ2-1, is ETGVTQSPTHLIKTRGQQVTLRCSSQSGHNTVSWYQQALGQGPQFIFQYYREEENGRGNFPPRFSGLQFPNYSSELNVNALELDDSALYLCASSLEEGMWGNEQFFGPGTRLTVL.

This chain uses TRBV15 with TRBJ2-1; TRBD2 matches 13 bases. This CDR3 is built from 17 residues. After removal of 1 base from V and 0 bases from J, the junction contained 0 bases not matched to a gene. CDR1 LNHNV and CDR2 YYDKDF come from the germline V gene (reference sequence). CDR3 region: CATSRGLAGGSYNEQFF. CDR3 sequence (DNA): TGTGCCACCAGCAGAGGACTAGCGGGGGGCTCCTACAATGAGCAGTTCTTC.

This clone has just one count. The chain combines TRBV27 with TRBJ2-3, with D unclear. With 6 bases removed from V and 0 bases from J, the gap between germline ends came to 10 bases. The CDR3 sequence is 14 residues long. Germline V lookup: CDR1 MNHEY, CDR2 SMNVEV (reference sequence). DNA for the CDR3: TGTGCCAGCAGCGCTTGGGGTAGCACAGATACGCAGTATTTT. It specifies CASSAWGSTDTQYF.

The CDR3 spells CAIPSSYSGRAIEQFF. Written as DNA, the CDR3 is TGTGCCATCCCCTCCTCATATAGCGGGAGGGCAATTGAGCAGTTCTTC. This sequence joins TRBV10-3 and TRBJ2-1; the match to TRBD2 covers 11 bases. Germline-derived CDR1 and CDR2 are ENHRY and SYGVKD. There are 16 residues in the CDR3. V was clipped by 8 bases and J by 9 bases; unmatched bases: 15.